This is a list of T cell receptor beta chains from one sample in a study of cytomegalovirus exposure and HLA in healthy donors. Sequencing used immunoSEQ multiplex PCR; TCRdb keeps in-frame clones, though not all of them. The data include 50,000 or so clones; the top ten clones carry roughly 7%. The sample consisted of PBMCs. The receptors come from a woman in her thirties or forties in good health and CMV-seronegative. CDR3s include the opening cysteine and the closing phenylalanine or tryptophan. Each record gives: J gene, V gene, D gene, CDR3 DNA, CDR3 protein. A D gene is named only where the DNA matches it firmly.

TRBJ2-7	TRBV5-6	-	TGTGCCAGCAGCAGGGCGAGGGCAACTGAGTACTTC	CASSRARATEYF
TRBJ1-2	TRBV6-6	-	TGTGCCAGCAGTTACTCGACAGAAGGCTACACCTTC	CASSYSTEGYTF
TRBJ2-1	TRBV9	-	TGTGCCAGCAGTCCCTCTTCTAGCGCGTACAATGAGCAGTTCTTC	CASSPSSSAYNEQFF
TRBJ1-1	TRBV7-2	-	TGTGCCAGCAGCTTAAGTGAGAGGGCCTTTTGGACTGAAGCTTTCTTT	CASSLSERAFWTEAFF
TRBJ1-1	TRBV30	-	TGTGCCTGGAGCCTCGACCATGGGGGCGGCACGGCTTTCTTT	CAWSLDHGGGTAFF
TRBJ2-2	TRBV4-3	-	TGCGCCAGCAGCCAAGATGTGTGGGACTCCGGGGAGCTGTTTTTT	CASSQDVWDSGELFF
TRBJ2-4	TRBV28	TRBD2	TGTGCCAGCAGTTTAATCGCTAGCGGGACCGACAAAAACATTCAGTACTTC	CASSLIASGTDKNIQYF
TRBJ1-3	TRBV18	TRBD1	TGTGCCAGCTCACCAGGGACAGTTATGTCTGGAAACACCATATATTTT	CASSPGTVMSGNTIYF
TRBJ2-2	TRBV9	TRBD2	TGTGCCAGCAGCGTAGCGGGAGGGCCGAACACCGGGGAGCTGTTTTTT	CASSVAGGPNTGELFF
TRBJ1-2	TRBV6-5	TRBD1	TGTGCCAGCAGTTACTCGACCAGCGGACAGGTTGGCTACACCTTC	CASSYSTSGQVGYTF
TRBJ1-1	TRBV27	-	TGTGCCAGCAGTTTATTCGGGGGAAGCACTGAAGCTTTCTTT	CASSLFGGSTEAFF
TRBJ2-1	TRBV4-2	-	TGTGCCAGCAGCCAAGAGGGACCCCGGACTACTAGAGAAGATGAGCAGTTCTTC	CASSQEGPRTTREDEQFF
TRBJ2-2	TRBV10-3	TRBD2	TGTGCCATCAGTGAGTCTAGGACTAGCGGGGTCCCTGGTAGCACCCGGGAGCTGTTTTTT	CAISESRTSGVPGSTRELFF
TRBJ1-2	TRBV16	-	TGTGCCAGCAGCTCAGACAGGATCTATGGCTACACCTTC	CASSSDRIYGYTF
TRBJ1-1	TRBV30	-	TGTGCCTGGAGCCAGGACAGTTCTCCCCGGGTGAACACTGAAGCTTTCTTT	CAWSQDSSPRVNTEAFF
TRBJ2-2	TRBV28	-	TGTGCCAGCGGACCCGGACAGTACACCGGGGAGCTGTTTTTT	CASGPGQYTGELFF
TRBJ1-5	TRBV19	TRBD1	TGTGCCAGTAGACTTACAGGGGCTAGCAATCAGCCCCAGCATTTT	CASRLTGASNQPQHF
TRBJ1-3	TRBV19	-	TGTGCCAGTAGTATCTGGGCCGGGACTGGAAACACCATATATTTT	CASSIWAGTGNTIYF
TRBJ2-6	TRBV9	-	TGTGCCAGCAGCGCCCAGGTATCTGGGGCCAACGTCCTGACTTTC	CASSAQVSGANVLTF
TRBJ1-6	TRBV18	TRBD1	TGTGCCAGCTCACCCTCACAGGGGACTAATTCACCCCTCCACTTT	CASSPSQGTNSPLHF
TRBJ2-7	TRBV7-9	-	TGTGCCAGCGGCCGGGACACCAACTCCTACGAGCAGTACTTC	CASGRDTNSYEQYF
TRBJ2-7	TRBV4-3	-	TGCGCCAGCAGCCTAGGAAGGGGAGGCAACGAGCAGTACTTC	CASSLGRGGNEQYF
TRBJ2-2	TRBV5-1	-	TGCGCCAGCAGCCAAGGACAGTTCTCGAACACCGGGGAGCTGTTTTTT	CASSQGQFSNTGELFF
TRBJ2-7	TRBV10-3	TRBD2	TGTGCCATCAGTGCGACTAGCGGGAACTACGAGCAGTACTTC	CAISATSGNYEQYF
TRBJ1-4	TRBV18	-	TGTGCCAGCTCACCACGGGAGGCGATTAATGAAAAACTGTTTTTT	CASSPREAINEKLFF
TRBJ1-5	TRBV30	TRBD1	TGTGCCTGGACGGGGACAACAGGGGATCAGCCCCAGCATTTT	CAWTGTTGDQPQHF
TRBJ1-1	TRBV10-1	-	TGCGCCAGCAGTAATGAACAGGGAATTATGAACACTGAAGCTTTCTTT	CASSNEQGIMNTEAFF
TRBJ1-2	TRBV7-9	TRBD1	TGTGCCAGCAGCCCGGGACAGGGACCCTATGGCTACACCTTC	CASSPGQGPYGYTF
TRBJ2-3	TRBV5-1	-	TGCGCCAGCAGCTCAGAAACCGCGGGACCAAACACAGATACGCAGTATTTT	CASSSETAGPNTDTQYF
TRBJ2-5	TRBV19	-	TGTGCCAGTAGTCCCCGGACTATGGAGACCCAGTACTTC	CASSPRTMETQYF
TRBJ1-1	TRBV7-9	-	TGTGCCAGCAGCTTACAGGGGCTGACAGCTGAAGCTTTCTTT	CASSLQGLTAEAFF
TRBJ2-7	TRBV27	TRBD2	TGTGCCAGCAGTCAAACTAGCGGGAGTTCCTACGAGCAGTACTTC	CASSQTSGSSYEQYF
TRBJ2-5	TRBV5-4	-	TGTGCCAGCAGCTTGGCAGGAATAGAAGAGACCCAGTACTTC	CASSLAGIEETQYF
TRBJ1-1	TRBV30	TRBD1	TGTGCCTGGAGCCTACAGGGGGCAACTGAAGCTTTCTTT	CAWSLQGATEAFF
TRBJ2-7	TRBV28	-	TGTGCCAGCAGCAACGAGGGGGTAAGGTACGAGCAGTACTTC	CASSNEGVRYEQYF
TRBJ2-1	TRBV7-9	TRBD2	TGTGCCAGCAGCCCTAGCGGGAGGGACTACAATGAGCAGTTCTTC	CASSPSGRDYNEQFF
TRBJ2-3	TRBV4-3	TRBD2	TGCGCCAGCAGCCAATCACTAGCGGCTTCAGATACGCAGTATTTT	CASSQSLAASDTQYF
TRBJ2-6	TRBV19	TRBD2	TGTGCCAGTAGTCAGGGAGGGTTTGCCTCTGGGGCCAACGTCCTGACTTTC	CASSQGGFASGANVLTF
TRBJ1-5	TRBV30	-	TGTGCCTGGAGACCTACAGGAGGGGAATCCCCCCAGCATTTT	CAWRPTGGESPQHF
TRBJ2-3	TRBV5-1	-	TGCGCCAGCAGCTCGGGACTTAACACAGATACGCAGTATTTT	CASSSGLNTDTQYF
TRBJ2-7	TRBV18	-	TGTGCCAGCTCACCACCGGGAGAGGCGTACGAGCAGTACTTC	CASSPPGEAYEQYF
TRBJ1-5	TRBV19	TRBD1	TGTGCCAGTGGGCACCCCGACAGGGACAATCAGCCCCAGCATTTT	CASGHPDRDNQPQHF
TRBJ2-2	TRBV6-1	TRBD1	TGTGCCAGCAAGGGGGACAGGAACACCGGGGAGCTGTTTTTT	CASKGDRNTGELFF
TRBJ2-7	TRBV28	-	TGTGCCAGCAGTTTTGGGGGGGCAGGTTCCTACGAGCAGTACTTC	CASSFGGAGSYEQYF
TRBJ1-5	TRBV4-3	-	TGCGCCAGCAGCCAAGATTGGACGGGGGATCAGCCCCAGCATTTT	CASSQDWTGDQPQHF
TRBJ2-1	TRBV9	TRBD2	TGTGCCAGCAGCCCCCGCCGGATGGCTAGCGGGACTGGGAATGAGCAGTTCTTC	CASSPRRMASGTGNEQFF
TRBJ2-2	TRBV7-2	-	TGTGCCAGCAGCTTAGCGCGGGGCGGGACGAACACCGGGGAGCTGTTTTTT	CASSLARGGTNTGELFF
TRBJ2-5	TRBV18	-	TGTGCCAGCTCATCGACGGCGGTCCGGGGGGAGACCCAGTACTTC	CASSSTAVRGETQYF
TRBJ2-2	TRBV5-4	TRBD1	TGTGCCAGCAGCTTGAACAGGGGGGACACCGGGGAGCTGTTTTTT	CASSLNRGDTGELFF
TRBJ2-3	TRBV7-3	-	TGTGCCAGCAGCTTAACAAGTAACACGCACGATACGCAGTATTTT	CASSLTSNTHDTQYF
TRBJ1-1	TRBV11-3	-	TGTGCCAGCAGCCTAACAGCAAACACTGAAGCTTTCTTT	CASSLTANTEAFF